This T cell receptor beta chain was captured by sequencing in a study of control samples from healthy donors and cancer patients. Clones were read by immunoSEQ multiplex PCR, and TCRdb kept only the in-frame ones, dropping some. The sample contains 120,000 or so clones, about 90% of which appear only once. This CDR3 contains 14 residues. Trimming stripped 3 bases from V and 7 bases from J, with 14 bases between. Germline CDR1 and CDR2: KGHDR and SFDVKD. What was sequenced was blood. This sequence originates from a man younger than 30 in good health. The rearrangement joins TRBV24-1 to TRBJ1-2; D might be TRBD1 (6 bases). The CDR3 sequence is CATSDVQGSVGYTF. The CDR3 DNA is TGTGCCACCAGTGATGTACAGGGTTCGGTTGGCTACACCTTC.